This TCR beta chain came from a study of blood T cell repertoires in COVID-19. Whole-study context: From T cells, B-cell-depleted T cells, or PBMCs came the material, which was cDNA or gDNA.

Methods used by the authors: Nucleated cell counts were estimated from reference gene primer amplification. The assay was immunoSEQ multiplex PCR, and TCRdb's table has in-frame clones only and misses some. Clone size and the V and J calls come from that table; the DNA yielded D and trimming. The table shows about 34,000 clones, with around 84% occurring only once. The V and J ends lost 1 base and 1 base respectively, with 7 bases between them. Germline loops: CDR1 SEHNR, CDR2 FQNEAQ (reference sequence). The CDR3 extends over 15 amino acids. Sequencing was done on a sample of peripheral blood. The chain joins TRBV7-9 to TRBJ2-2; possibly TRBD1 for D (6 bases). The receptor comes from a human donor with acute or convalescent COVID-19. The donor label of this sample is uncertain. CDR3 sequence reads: CASSLGGRNTGELFF. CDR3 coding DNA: TGTGCCAGCAGCTTAGGGGGGCGGAACACCGGGGAGCTGTTTTTT. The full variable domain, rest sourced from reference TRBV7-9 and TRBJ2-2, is DTGVSQNPRHKITKRGQNVTFRCDPISEHNRLYWYRQTLGQGPEFLTYFQNEAQLEKSRLLSDRFSAERPKGSFSTLEIQRTEQGDSAMYLCASSLGGRNTGELFFGEGSRLTVL.